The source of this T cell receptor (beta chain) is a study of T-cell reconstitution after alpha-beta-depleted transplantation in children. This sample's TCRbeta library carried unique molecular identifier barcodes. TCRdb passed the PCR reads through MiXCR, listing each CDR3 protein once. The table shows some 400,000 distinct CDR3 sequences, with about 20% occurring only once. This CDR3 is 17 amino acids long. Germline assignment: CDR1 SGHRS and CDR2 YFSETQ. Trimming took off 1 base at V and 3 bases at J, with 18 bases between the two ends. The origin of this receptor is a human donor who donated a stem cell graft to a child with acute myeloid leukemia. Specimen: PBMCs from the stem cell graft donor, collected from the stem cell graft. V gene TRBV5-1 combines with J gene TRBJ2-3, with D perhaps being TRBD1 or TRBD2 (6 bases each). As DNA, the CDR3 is TGCGCCAGCAGCTTGAGTACGGGGGCGGTAAGGACAGATACGCAGTATTTT. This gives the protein CASSLSTGAVRTDTQYF.